Below are 6 T cell receptor beta chains sequenced from a single sample in a study of identical twins. One entry per CDR3 protein, called by TCRdb with MiXCR from the 5' RACE reads. The sample has hundreds of thousands of distinct CDR3 sequences; about 7.1% are singletons. These same data were also listed under a study on yellow fever vaccine responses in identical twins.

The sequencing sample was made of PBMCs. Source of these receptors: a young woman in good health.

This clonotype was seen only a few times. The chain employs TRBV6-5 and TRBJ1-1; possible D gene TRBD1, 6 bases. The CDR3 is 14 residues long. V lost 5 bases and J lost 0, with 10 bases in between. CDR1 and CDR2 (germline): MNHEY, SVGAGI. The CDR3 reads CASSTRTVNTEAFF. CDR3 nucleotide sequence: TGTGCCAGCAGTACTAGGACAGTGAACACTGAAGCTTTCTTT.

A few counts support this clonotype. The chain carries TRBV27 and TRBJ1-4, with 7 bases identical to TRBD1. Germline V lookup: CDR1 MNHEY, CDR2 SMNVEV (reference sequence). The CDR3 contains 14 residues. J lost 8 bases, V lost 5 bases, and 8 bases had no gene match. The CDR3 nucleotides read TGTGCCAGCAGTAACAGGGGACGGGGAGAAAAACTGTTTTTT. Residues: CASSNRGRGEKLFF.

The chain is built from TRBV5-1 and TRBJ2-1, with 15 positions matching TRBD2. V dropped 2 bases and J dropped 10; count of bases not matched to a gene: 7. This CDR3 contains 16 residues. CDR1 and CDR2 (germline): SGHRS, YFSETQ. The CDR3 nucleotides read TGCGCCAGCAGCTTTGCCCAGGGACTAGCGGGAGGCGAGCAGTTCTTC. Protein product: CASSFAQGLAGGEQFF. Full variable domain (rest looked up from reference TRBV5-1 and TRBJ2-1): KAGVTQTPRYLIKTRGQQVTLSCSPISGHRSVSWYQQTPGQGLQFLFEYFSETQRNKGNFPGRFSGRQFSNSRSEMNVSTLELGDSALYLCASSFAQGLAGGEQFFGPGTRLTVL.

J is TRBJ2-5 and V is TRBV18, with D unresolved. This CDR3 comprises 13 residues. Germline V gene lookup returns CDR1 KGHSH and CDR2 LQKENI. Trimming left V 6 bases short and J 5 bases short, with 13 bases between. CDR3 amino acids: CASSPIGAETQYF. Here the CDR3 DNA reads TGTGCCAGCTCCCCCATAGGAGCTGAGACCCAGTACTTC.

The chain recombines TRBV29-1 with TRBJ2-1; D remains ambiguous. Trimming shortened V by 5 bases and J by 6 bases, and 8 bases separated the two germline ends. Germline CDR1 reads SQVTM; CDR2 reads ANQGSEA. The CDR3 is 11 amino acids. The CDR3 loop is CSVRAPNEQFF. CDR3 bases: TGCAGCGTTCGTGCCCCCAATGAGCAGTTCTTC.

The V gene is TRBV7-9, the J gene TRBJ2-7, with D unresolved. CDR3 size: 10 residues. Germline V gene lookup returns CDR1 SEHNR and CDR2 FQNEAQ (reference sequence). Trimming removed 4 bases at V and 7 bases at J, with 5 bases between. CDR3 sequence: CASSSGEQYF. CDR3 nucleotides: TGTGCCAGCAGCTCAGGAGAGCAGTACTTC.